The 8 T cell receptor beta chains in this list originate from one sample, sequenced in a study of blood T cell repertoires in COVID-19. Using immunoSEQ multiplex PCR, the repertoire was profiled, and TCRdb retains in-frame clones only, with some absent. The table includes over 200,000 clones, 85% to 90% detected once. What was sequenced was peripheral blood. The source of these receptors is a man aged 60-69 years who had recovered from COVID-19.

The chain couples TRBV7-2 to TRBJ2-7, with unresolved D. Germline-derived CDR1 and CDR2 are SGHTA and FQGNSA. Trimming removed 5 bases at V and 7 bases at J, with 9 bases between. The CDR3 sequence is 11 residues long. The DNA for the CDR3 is TGTGCCAGCAGCACCCGGGTGGAGCAGTACTTC. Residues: CASSTRVEQYF.

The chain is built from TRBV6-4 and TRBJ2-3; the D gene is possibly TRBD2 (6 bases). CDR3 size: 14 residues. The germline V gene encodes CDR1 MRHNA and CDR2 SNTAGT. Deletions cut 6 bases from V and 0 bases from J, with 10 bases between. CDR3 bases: TGTGCCAGCAGGGAGGGCCCCAGCACAGATACGCAGTATTTT. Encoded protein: CASREGPSTDTQYF.

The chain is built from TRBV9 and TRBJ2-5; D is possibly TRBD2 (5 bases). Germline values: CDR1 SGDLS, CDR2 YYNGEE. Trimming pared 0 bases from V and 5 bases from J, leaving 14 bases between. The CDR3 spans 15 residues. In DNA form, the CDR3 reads TGTGCCAGCAGCGTAGCTCCGTCCTCGGGGGAGACCCAGTACTTC. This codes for CASSVAPSSGETQYF.

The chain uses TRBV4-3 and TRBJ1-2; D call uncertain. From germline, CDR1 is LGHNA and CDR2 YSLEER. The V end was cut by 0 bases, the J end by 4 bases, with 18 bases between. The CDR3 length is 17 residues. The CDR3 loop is CASSQDGLTLWSYGYTF. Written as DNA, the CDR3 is TGCGCCAGCAGCCAAGATGGTCTCACCCTATGGAGCTATGGCTACACCTTC.

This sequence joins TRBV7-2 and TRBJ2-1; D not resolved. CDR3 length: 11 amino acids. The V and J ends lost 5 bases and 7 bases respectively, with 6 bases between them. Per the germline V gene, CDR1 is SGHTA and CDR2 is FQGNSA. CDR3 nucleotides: TGTGCCAGCAGCCCCGGTAATGAGCAGTTCTTC. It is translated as CASSPGNEQFF.

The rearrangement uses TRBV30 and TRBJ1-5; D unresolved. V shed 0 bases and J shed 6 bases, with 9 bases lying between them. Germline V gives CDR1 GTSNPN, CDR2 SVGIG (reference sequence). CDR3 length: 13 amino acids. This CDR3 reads CAWSVLSAQPQHF. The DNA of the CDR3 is TGTGCCTGGAGTGTACTAAGTGCTCAGCCCCAGCATTTT. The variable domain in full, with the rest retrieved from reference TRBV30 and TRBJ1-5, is SQTIHQWPATLVQPVGSPLSLECTVEGTSNPNLYWYRQAAGRGLQLLFYSVGIGQISSEVPQNLSASRPQDRQFILSSKKLLLSDSGFYLCAWSVLSAQPQHFGDGTRLSIL.

The CDR3 DNA reads as TGTGCCAGCAGCTTAGATGGGACTAGCGCAGACTACAATGAGCAGTTCTTC. Its translation is CASSLDGTSADYNEQFF. V is TRBV11-3 and J is TRBJ2-1, with 10 positions matching TRBD2. This CDR3 is built from 17 residues. Germline values: CDR1 SGHNT, CDR2 YENEEA. Germline trimming cut 0 bases from V and 3 bases from J; bases unmatched to any gene: 5.

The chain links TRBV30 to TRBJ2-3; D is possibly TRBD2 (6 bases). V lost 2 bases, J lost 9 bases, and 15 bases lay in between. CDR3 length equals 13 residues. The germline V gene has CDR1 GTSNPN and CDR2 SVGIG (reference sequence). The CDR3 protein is CAWSSSGGNTQYF. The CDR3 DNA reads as TGTGCCTGGAGTTCCAGCGGAGGGAACACGCAGTATTTT. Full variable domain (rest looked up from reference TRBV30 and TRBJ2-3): SQTIHQWPATLVQPVGSPLSLECTVEGTSNPNLYWYRQAAGRGLQLLFYSVGIGQISSEVPQNLSASRPQDRQFILSSKKLLLSDSGFYLCAWSSSGGNTQYFGPGTRLTVL.